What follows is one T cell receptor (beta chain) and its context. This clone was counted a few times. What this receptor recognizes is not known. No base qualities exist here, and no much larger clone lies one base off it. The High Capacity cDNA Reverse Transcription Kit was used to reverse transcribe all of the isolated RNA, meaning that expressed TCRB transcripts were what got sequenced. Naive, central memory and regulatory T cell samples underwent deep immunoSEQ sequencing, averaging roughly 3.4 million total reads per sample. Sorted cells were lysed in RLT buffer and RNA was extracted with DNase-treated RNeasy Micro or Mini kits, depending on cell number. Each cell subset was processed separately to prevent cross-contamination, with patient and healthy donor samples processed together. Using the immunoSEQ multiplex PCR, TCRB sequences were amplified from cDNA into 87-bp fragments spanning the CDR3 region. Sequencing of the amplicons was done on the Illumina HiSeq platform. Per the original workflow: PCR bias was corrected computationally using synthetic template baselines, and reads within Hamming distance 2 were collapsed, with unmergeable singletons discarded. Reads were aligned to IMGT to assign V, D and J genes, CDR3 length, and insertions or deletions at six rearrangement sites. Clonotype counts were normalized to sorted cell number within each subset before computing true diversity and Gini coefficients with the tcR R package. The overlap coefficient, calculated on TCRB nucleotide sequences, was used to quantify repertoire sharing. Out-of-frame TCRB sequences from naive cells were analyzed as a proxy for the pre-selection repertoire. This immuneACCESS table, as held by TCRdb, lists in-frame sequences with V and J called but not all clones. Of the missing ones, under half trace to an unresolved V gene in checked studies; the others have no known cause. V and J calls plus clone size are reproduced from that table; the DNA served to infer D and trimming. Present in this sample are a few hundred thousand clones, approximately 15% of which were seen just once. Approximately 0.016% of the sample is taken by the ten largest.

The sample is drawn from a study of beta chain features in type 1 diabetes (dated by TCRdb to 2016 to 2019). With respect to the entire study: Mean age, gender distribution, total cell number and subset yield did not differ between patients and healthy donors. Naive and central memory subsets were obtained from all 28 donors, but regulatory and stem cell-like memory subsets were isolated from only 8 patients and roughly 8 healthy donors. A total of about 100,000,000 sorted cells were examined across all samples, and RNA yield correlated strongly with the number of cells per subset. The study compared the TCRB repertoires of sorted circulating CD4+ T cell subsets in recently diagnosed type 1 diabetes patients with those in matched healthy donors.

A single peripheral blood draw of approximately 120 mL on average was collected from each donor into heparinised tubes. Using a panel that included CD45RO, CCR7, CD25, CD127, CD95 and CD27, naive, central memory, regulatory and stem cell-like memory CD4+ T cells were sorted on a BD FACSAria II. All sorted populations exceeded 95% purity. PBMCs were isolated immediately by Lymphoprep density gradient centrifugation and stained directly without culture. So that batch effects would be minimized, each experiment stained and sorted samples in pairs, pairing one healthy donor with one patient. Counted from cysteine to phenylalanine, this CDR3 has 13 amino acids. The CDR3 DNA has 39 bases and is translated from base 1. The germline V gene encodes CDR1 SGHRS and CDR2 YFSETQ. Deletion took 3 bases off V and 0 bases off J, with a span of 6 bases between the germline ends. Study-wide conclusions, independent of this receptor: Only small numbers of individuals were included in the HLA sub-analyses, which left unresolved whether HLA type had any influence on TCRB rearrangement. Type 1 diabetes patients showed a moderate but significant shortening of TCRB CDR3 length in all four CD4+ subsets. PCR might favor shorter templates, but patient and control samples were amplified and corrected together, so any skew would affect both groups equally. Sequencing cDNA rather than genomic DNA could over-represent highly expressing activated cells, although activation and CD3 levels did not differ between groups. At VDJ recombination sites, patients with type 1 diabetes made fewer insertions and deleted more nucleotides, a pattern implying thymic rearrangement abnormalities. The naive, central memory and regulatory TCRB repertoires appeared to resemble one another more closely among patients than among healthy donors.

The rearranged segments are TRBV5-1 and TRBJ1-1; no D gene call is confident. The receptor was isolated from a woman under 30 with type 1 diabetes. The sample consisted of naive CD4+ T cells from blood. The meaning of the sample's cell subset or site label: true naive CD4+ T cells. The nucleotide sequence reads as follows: TGCGCCAGCAGCTCGGTAGTGAACACTGAAGCTTTCTTT. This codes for CASSSVVNTEAFF.